This TCR beta chain was identified during a study of siplizumab effects on memory and regulatory T cells. Study-wide results and caveats: Siplizumab cultures yielded proliferating Tregs whose suppressive function was not confirmed. Naive T cells looked more diverse than memory cells and looked like major alloresponse contributors.

The germline CDR1 and CDR2 sequences are MNHEY and SMNVEV (reference sequence). The CDR3 loop spans 14 amino acids. Trimming removed 5 bases from V and 2 bases from J, with 13 bases in between. Comments on this clone: Antigen specificity is unknown.

The assay was immunoSEQ multiplex PCR, and TCRdb's table has in-frame clones only and misses some. Counted here are about 80,000 clones, 85% to 95% occurring once; the ten biggest clones make up approximately 17%. Material: CD8+ T cells sorted from blood. The V gene is TRBV27, the J gene TRBJ2-7; either TRBD1 or TRBD2 may fit D (5 bases each). The sequence came from a human donor in good health. This CDR3 is CASSPGPETYEQYF. CDR3 coding DNA: TGTGCCAGCAGTCCGGGACCCGAGACCTACGAGCAGTACTTC.